These 21 T cell receptor beta chains share one sample of origin, sequenced in a study of blood T cell repertoires in COVID-19. Only in-frame clones appear in the TCRdb table, and some are missing; sequencing was by immunoSEQ multiplex PCR. The sample yields some 360,000 clones, 80% to 90% seen once. The sequencing sample was made of peripheral blood. The receptors come from a woman aged 55 to 70 with COVID-19, enrolled during active disease.

This clone was picked up one time. The chain has TRBV3-1 (or the pseudogene TRBV3-2) and TRBJ1-2; TRBD1 aligns across 8 bases. The J segment lost 8 bases and the V segment lost 4 bases, leaving 6 bases of the junction unmatched. From germline, CDR1 is LGHDT and CDR2 YNNKEL (reference sequence). There are 13 residues in the CDR3. CDR3 DNA: TGTGCCAGCAGCCTCCGACAGGGGTCCGGCTACACCTTC. Translation: CASSLRQGSGYTF.

The chain has TRBV12-3 or TRBV12-4 and TRBJ2-1; no reliable D call. With 5 bases removed from V and 10 bases from J, the gap between germline ends came to 9 bases. The CDR3 length is 11 residues. CDR3 bases: TGTGCCAGCAGTCAAGAAGCAGAGCAGTTCTTC. Protein product: CASSQEAEQFF.

The chain uses TRBV6-5 and TRBJ1-3; D gene uncertain. V lost 6 bases, J lost 2 bases, and 14 bases lay in between. Germline assignment: CDR1 MNHEY and CDR2 SVGAGI. The CDR3 runs to 15 residues. CDR3 nucleotide sequence: TGTGCCAGCAGATCCGGGTCCACTGCTGGAAACACCATATATTTT. Amino acid sequence: CASRSGSTAGNTIYF.

This chain links TRBV19 with TRBJ1-5; D not certain. The V end lost 5 bases, the J end lost 3 bases, and 14 bases lay between the germline ends. CDR3 length: 15 amino acids. In germline, CDR1 is LNHDA, CDR2 SQIVND (reference sequence). The DNA of the CDR3 is TGTGCCAGTAGTCCCTCTGGCCCCAACAATCAGCCCCAGCATTTT. This gives the protein CASSPSGPNNQPQHF.

This chain links TRBV4-1 with TRBJ1-4, with 7 bases matching TRBD1. Germline assignment: CDR1 MGHRA and CDR2 YSYEKL. J was trimmed by 11 bases and V by 5 bases; bases with no gene match: 14. This CDR3 comprises 15 residues. The CDR3 DNA is TGCGCCAGCAGCTCCATAGGGACAGCTGTCGAGAAACTGTTTTTT. Translation gives CASSSIGTAVEKLFF.

V gene TRBV29-1 combines with J gene TRBJ2-3, with 13 bases identical to TRBD2. V was clipped by 8 bases and J by 1 base; unmatched bases: 12. Per germline, CDR1 SQVTM and CDR2 ANQGSEA. This CDR3 region has 17 residues. In DNA, the CDR3 is TGCAGCCTAGTTCGACTAGCGGGGGGCCCGCGCACAGATACGCAGTATTTT. Translated: CSLVRLAGGPRTDTQYF.

V gene TRBV27 combines with J gene TRBJ1-2; D is uncertain. V lost 5 bases and J 8 bases, leaving 21 bases between the germline ends. This CDR3 has 15 residues. Germline V gene sequence: CDR1 MNHEY, CDR2 SMNVEV (reference sequence). CDR3 residues: CASSPAGSLTGGYTF. CDR3 DNA: TGTGCCAGCAGTCCAGCAGGCAGTCTGACGGGGGGCTACACCTTC.

This chain uses TRBV5-1 with TRBJ1-2; 7 nucleotides match TRBD1. This CDR3 comprises 13 residues. V lost 4 bases to trimming and J lost 8 bases; unmatched junction nucleotides: 8. Germline V gene data show CDR1 as SGHRS and CDR2 as YFSETQ. This CDR3 reads CASSPQGPEGYTF. The CDR3 DNA is TGCGCCAGCAGCCCACAGGGGCCGGAAGGCTACACCTTC.

The V and J genes are TRBV9 and TRBJ2-3; 10 bases map to TRBD2. V dropped 0 bases and J dropped 4; count of bases not matched to a gene: 5. Looked up from germline, CDR1 is SGDLS and CDR2 is YYNGEE. The CDR3 length is 16 residues. The CDR3 DNA reads TGTGCCAGCAGCGTAGGGGGGGGACTAGCGTCAGATACGCAGTATTTT. Translated: CASSVGGGLASDTQYF.

This clone has a single count. The chain uses TRBV5-6 and TRBJ2-3; 10 nucleotides align to TRBD2. The CDR3 is 14 residues long. Germline V gene sequence: CDR1 SGHDT, CDR2 YYEEEE. J gave up 2 bases and V 4 bases, and 1 base lay outside the gene matches. CDR3 nucleotide sequence: TGTGCCAGCAGCGGGACTAGCGACACAGATACGCAGTATTTT. Its protein is CASSGTSDTDTQYF. Supplemented by reference TRBV5-6 and TRBJ2-3, the full variable domain reads DAGVTQSPTHLIKTRGQQVTLRCSPKSGHDTVSWYQQALGQGPQFIFQYYEEEERQRGNFPDRFSGHQFPNYSSELNVNALLLGDSALYLCASSGTSDTDTQYFGPGTRLTVL.

The chain carries TRBV6-1 and TRBJ2-1, with D perhaps TRBD1 (6 bases). Trimming shortened V by 3 bases and J by 4 bases, and 7 bases separated the two germline ends. The CDR3 consists of 13 residues. Germline CDR1 reads MNHNS; CDR2 reads SASEGT. CDR3 residues: CASSEQGYNEQFF. The DNA for the CDR3 is TGTGCCAGCAGTGAGCAGGGGTACAATGAGCAGTTCTTC.

Only one count was recorded for this clone. CDR3 residues: CASSSWDRGRTEAFF. For the CDR3, the DNA is TGTGCCAGCAGCTCCTGGGACAGGGGGCGAACTGAAGCTTTCTTT. J is TRBJ1-1 and V is TRBV5-6; 12 positions match TRBD1. V shed 3 bases and J 5 bases; nucleotides not matched to a gene: 5. The V gene's germline CDR1 is SGHDT and CDR2 YYEEEE. This CDR3 has 15 amino acids.

Here the CDR3 reads CSASSTGVDSPLHF. CDR3 DNA: TGCAGTGCTAGTTCGACAGGGGTAGATTCACCCCTCCACTTT. The gene calls are TRBV20-1 and TRBJ1-6; 8 bases match TRBD1. The junction had 6 bases not matched to a gene; V was cut back by 3 bases and J by 8 bases. CDR1 and CDR2 (germline): DFQATT, SNEGSKA (reference sequence). CDR3 length: 14 amino acids.

This clone was detected once. The V gene is TRBV30, the J gene TRBJ1-3, with D tentatively TRBD1 (6 bases). Germline V lookup: CDR1 GTSNPN, CDR2 SVGIG (reference sequence). V was pared by 5 bases and J by 2 bases, with 16 bases between. The length of the CDR3 is 15 residues. Here the CDR3 reads CAWLGPGDAGNTIYF. The CDR3 DNA reads TGTGCCTGGCTGGGGCCAGGGGACGCTGGAAACACCATATATTTT.

This clone was observed a single time. The rearrangement links TRBV30 to TRBJ1-2, with a possible D match to TRBD1 (6 bases). Germline CDR1 is GTSNPN and CDR2 is SVGIG (reference sequence). The CDR3 is 12 amino acids. V lost 5 bases to trimming and J lost 4 bases, with 11 bases between them. The CDR3 nucleotides are TGTGCCTGGCGGGGGGCTGTCTATGGCTACACCTTC. Protein: CAWRGAVYGYTF.

For this clone: At one end, the junction sequence differs from germline, possibly due to a read error. This rearrangement joins TRBV7-7 to TRBJ2-5; 7 bases match TRBD2. Germline V gene data show CDR1 as SSHAT and CDR2 as FNYEAQ (reference sequence). There are 14 residues in the CDR3. CDR3 amino acids: CASSPGGDQETQYF. In DNA, the CDR3 is TGTGCTAGCAGCCCTGGGGGGGACCAAGAGACCCAGTACTTC.

CDR3 in amino acids: CASSQVSVRDSYEQYF. DNA of the CDR3: TGTGCCAGCAGCCAAGTGTCGGTGAGAGACTCCTACGAGCAGTACTTC. This chain connects TRBV14 to TRBJ2-7; D is ambiguous. There are 16 residues in the CDR3. Per the germline V gene, CDR1 is SGHDN and CDR2 is FVKESK. Trimming stripped 1 base from V and 0 bases from J, with 13 bases between.

Only a few counts were recorded for this clone. This rearrangement joins TRBV7-9 to TRBJ2-3; 8 nucleotides match TRBD2. Trimming removed 3 bases from V and 4 bases from J; junction bases left unmatched: 6. CDR3 length: 15 residues. Germline V gene data show CDR1 as SEHNR and CDR2 as FQNEAQ (reference sequence). CDR3 bases: TGTGCCAGCAGCTTGAGCGGGGGAGCCCCAGATACGCAGTATTTT. Encoded protein: CASSLSGGAPDTQYF.

This CDR3 is CASSWTSRQGANYGYTF. In nucleotides, the CDR3 is TGTGCCAGCAGCTGGACTTCTCGACAGGGGGCCAACTATGGCTACACCTTC. V usage is TRBV7-9 and J usage is TRBJ1-2; 10 bases line up with TRBD1. This CDR3 contains 17 residues. J lost 2 bases, V lost 4 bases, and 10 bases had no gene match. Germline CDR1 SEHNR, CDR2 FQNEAQ (reference sequence).

The chain employs TRBV5-1 and TRBJ2-5; 10 nucleotides agree with TRBD1. The CDR3 is 15 residues long. Germline-derived CDR1 and CDR2 are SGHRS and YFSETQ. V dropped 3 bases and J dropped 4; count of bases not matched to a gene: 6. This CDR3 reads CASSSDGTGVETQYF. The CDR3 DNA reads as TGCGCCAGCAGCTCCGATGGGACAGGGGTAGAGACCCAGTACTTC.

This clone has only a few counts. The chain combines TRBV5-4 with TRBJ2-6, with D perhaps TRBD2 (5 bases). The CDR3 totals 15 residues. Germline V gene sequence: CDR1 SGHNT, CDR2 YYREEE (reference sequence). V shed 0 bases and J shed 2 bases, with 6 bases lying between them. The CDR3: CASSLGGTGANVLTF. In nucleotides, the CDR3 is TGTGCCAGCAGCTTGGGAGGGACTGGGGCCAACGTCCTGACTTTC.